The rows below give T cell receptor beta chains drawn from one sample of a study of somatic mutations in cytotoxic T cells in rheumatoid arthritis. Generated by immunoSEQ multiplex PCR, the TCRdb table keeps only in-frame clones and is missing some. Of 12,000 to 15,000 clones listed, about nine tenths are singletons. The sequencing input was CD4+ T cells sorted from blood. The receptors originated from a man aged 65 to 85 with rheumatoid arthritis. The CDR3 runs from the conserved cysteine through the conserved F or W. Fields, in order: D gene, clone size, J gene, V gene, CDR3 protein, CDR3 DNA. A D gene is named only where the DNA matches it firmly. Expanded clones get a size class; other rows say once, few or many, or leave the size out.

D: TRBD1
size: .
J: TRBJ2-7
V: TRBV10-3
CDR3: CAISEIQGTRTYEQYF
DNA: TGTGCCATCAGTGAAATACAGGGGACCCGAACCTACGAGCAGTACTTC

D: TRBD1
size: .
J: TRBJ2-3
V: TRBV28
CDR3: CASSRGQGVGENF
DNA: TGTGCCAGCAGTAGGGGACAGGGCGTGGGGGAGAATTTT

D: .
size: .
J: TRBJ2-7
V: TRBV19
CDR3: CASTVESSYEQYF
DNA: TGTGCCAGTACCGTAGAGAGCTCCTACGAGCAGTACTTC

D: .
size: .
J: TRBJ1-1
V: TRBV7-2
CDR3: CASSLGTQNTEAFF
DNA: TGTGCCAGCAGCTTAGGGACTCAGAACACTGAAGCTTTCTTT

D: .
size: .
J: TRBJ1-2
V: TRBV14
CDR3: CASSQDQPGFGGYTF
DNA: TGTGCCAGCAGCCAAGATCAGCCGGGTTTTGGTGGCTACACCTTC

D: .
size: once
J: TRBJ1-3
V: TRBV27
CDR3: CASSLRQFGNTIYF
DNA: TGTGCCAGCAGTTTACGACAGTTTGGAAACACCATATATTTT

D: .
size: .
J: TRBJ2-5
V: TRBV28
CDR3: CASSSYFVMLYF
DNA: TGTGCCAGCAGTTCCTACTTTGTGATGCTGTACTTC

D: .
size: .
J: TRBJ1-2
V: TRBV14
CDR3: CASSQGDSGTYGYTF
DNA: TGTGCCAGCAGCCAAGGGGACTCCGGGACTTATGGCTACACCTTC

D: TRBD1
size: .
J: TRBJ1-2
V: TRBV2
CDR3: CASIRTGAGYTF
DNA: TGTGCCAGCATCAGGACAGGGGCTGGCTACACCTTC

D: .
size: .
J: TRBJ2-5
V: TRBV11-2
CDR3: CASTPWGGRETQYF
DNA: TGTGCCAGCACCCCTTGGGGGGGCCGGGAGACCCAGTACTTC

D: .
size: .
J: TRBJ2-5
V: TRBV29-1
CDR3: CSATGQTLWETQYF
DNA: TGCAGCGCAACCGGACAGACCCTTTGGGAGACCCAGTACTTC

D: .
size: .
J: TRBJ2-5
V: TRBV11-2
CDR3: CASSLDRGGAETQYF
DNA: TGTGCCAGCAGCTTAGACAGGGGTGGTGCGGAGACCCAGTACTTC

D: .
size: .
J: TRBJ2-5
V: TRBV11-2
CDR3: CASSPQGGQETQYF
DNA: TGTGCCAGCAGCCCGCAGGGGGGTCAAGAGACCCAGTACTTC

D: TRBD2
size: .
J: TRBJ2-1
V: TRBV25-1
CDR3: CASSWTSATTYNEQFF
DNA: TGTGCCAGCAGTTGGACTAGCGCTACAACCTACAATGAGCAGTTCTTC

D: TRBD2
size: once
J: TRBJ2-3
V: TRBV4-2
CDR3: CASSPRWAGGSTDTQYF
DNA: TGTGCCAGCAGTCCGAGGTGGGCGGGGGGAAGCACAGATACGCAGTATTTT

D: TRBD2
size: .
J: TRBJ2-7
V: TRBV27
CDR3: CASSESPPASGNYEQYF
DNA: TGTGCCAGCAGTGAAAGCCCCCCGGCTAGCGGGAACTACGAGCAGTACTTC

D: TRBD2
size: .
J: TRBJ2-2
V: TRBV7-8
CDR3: CASSPLAGVNTGELFF
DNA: TGTGCCAGCAGCCCCCTGGCGGGAGTGAACACCGGGGAGCTGTTTTTT

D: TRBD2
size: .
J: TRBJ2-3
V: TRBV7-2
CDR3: CASSLVGGVDTQYF
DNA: TGTGCCAGCAGTTTAGTCGGGGGGGTAGATACGCAGTATTTT

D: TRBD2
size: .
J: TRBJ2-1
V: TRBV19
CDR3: CASSIESWTSGRHEQFF
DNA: TGTGCCAGTAGTATAGAATCTTGGACTAGCGGGAGACATGAGCAGTTCTTC

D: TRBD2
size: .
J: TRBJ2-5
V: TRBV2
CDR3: CASSESGGRAGETQYF
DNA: TGTGCCAGCAGTGAAAGCGGCGGGAGGGCCGGGGAGACCCAGTACTTC

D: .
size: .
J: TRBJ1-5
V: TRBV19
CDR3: CASSTQGGNQPQHF
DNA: TGTGCCAGTAGTACACAGGGCGGCAATCAGCCCCAGCATTTT

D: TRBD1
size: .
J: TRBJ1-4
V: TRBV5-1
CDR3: CASSLSGTANEKLFF
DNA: TGCGCCAGCAGCTTGTCCGGGACAGCTAATGAAAAACTGTTTTTT

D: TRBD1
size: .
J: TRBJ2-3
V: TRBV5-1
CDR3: CASSPGQVTDTQYF
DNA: TGCGCCAGCAGCCCGGGACAGGTCACAGATACGCAGTATTTT

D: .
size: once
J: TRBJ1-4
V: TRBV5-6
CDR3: CASRPPARGCEKLFF
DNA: TGTGCCAGCCGCCCCCCGGCCCGAGGGTGTGAAAAACTGTTTTTT